Listed below are T cell receptor beta chains from one sample, sequenced in a study of radiotherapy plus CTLA-4 blockade in lung cancer. The assay was immunoSEQ multiplex PCR, and TCRdb's table has in-frame clones only and misses some. The repertoire holds around 44,000 clones, with 60% to 80% as singletons. The source was peripheral blood, collected from a patient treated with radiotherapy plus ipilimumab. These receptors all come from a human donor with non-small cell lung cancer whose response to radiotherapy plus ipilimumab could not be evaluated. Both conserved end residues are trimmed from each CDR3. Each record gives: V gene, CDR3 protein.

TRBV7-8	ASTPLGGQGNQPQH
TRBV29-1	SVAVSSYEQY
TRBV19	ASSRGTGVNYGYT
TRBV20-1	SGAVADTQY
TRBV4-3	ASSQDRNTEAF
TRBV5-1	ASSLATIKLSGANVLT
TRBV7-2	ASSPETLAWNTGELF
TRBV10-3	AISLAGGDNEQF
TRBV19	ASSMSPGDTQY
TRBV7-2	ASSLQGQGQQY
TRBV4-3	ASSQDYISNEQF
TRBV7-2	ASSLGLYGYT
TRBV4-1	ASSQAYRGRTEAF
TRBV30	AWNTGYSTEAF
TRBV5-1	ASSILPNTGELF
TRBV5-8	ASSGAYPMNEQY
TRBV18	ASSPLQGAYNYGYT
TRBV4-1	ASSLRTSGNSYEQY
TRBV18	ASSAAGDQPQH
TRBV28	ASSMGGQGAIYGYT
TRBV5-1	ASSLGPTGEETQY
TRBV2	ARTGSSGANVLT
TRBV28	ASSFPTGLGGQPQH
TRBV5-8	ASSGGGISYNEQF
TRBV9	ASSAEDRGLDTIY
TRBV6-5	ASSPPDRGTGQY
TRBV5-4	ASSSQQGKGTEAF
TRBV28	ASSSIGTAAYEQY
TRBV4-2	ASSPLASSTDTQY
TRBV9	ASSVGTSGGASWGTQY
TRBV28	IAGGPYEQY
TRBV16	ASSHGSLKRGGGTQY
TRBV7-6	ASSLLQGDQPQH
TRBV7-8	ASSSGEYYEQY
TRBV11-2	ASSFRRRVLGDTQY
TRBV28	ASSLRNRGLEQY
TRBV28	ASSSPSVGTDTQY
TRBV5-1	ASSLGGSAYNSPLH
TRBV27	ASSRDSLSYEQY
TRBV14	ASSHLTRASSYEQY
TRBV6-6	ASSTPGGPETQY
TRBV7-9	ASSAGTGGWGGAYQPQH
TRBV27	ASRVTAYSNQPQH
TRBV7-9	ASSLVGRESYEQY
TRBV9	ASSVTITGTDTQY
TRBV7-8	ASSLSRRPAGGTEAF
TRBV7-3	ASSLQGTRYTGELF
TRBV4-3	ASSQVGGGISYNEQF
TRBV5-1	ASSWGRTSGRLDEQF
TRBV2	ASSAGTGGSPLH
TRBV4-3	ASSQAGGNVFYGYT
TRBV7-8	ASSRRDSYGYT
TRBV4-2	ASSLTRGGRGDSPLH
TRBV2	ASRNRVSTDTQY
TRBV4-2	ASSQVAAGGSINQPQH
TRBV7-6	ASSPWGGSEAF
TRBV29-1	SVLGLAGFGETQY
TRBV5-4	ASSLAGGGTGELF
TRBV28	ASRSGHYFTGELF